This entry lists 23 T cell receptor beta chains sequenced from one sample in a study of cytomegalovirus exposure and HLA in healthy donors. Both 60 Vbeta primers and 13 Jbeta primers went into the PCR. Clones were sequenced by immunoSEQ multiplex PCR, and TCRdb holds only the in-frame ones, with some missing. The sample contains about 130,000 clones, 77% of which appear only once. Sequencing was done on a sample of PBMCs. These receptors were taken from a male donor in good health and CMV-seropositive.

The rearrangement joins TRBV18 to TRBJ1-4, with a weak D call TRBD1 (6 bases). The CDR3 extends over 16 amino acids. Trimming stripped 4 bases from V and 4 bases from J, with 16 bases between. The V gene's germline CDR1 is KGHSH and CDR2 LQKENI. The CDR3 sequence: CASSQGPGHHNEKLFF. The CDR3 bases are TGTGCCAGCTCACAAGGACCGGGACACCATAATGAAAAACTGTTTTTT.

This clone was found a few times. This chain uses TRBV7-6 with TRBJ2-7; no reliable D call. Trimming left V 5 bases short and J 2 bases short, with 10 bases between. The germline gives CDR1 SGHVS, CDR2 FNYEAQ. The CDR3 sequence is 13 residues long. CDR3 bases: TGTGCCAGCAGCCCCCTAGAAACCTACGAGCAGTACTTC. Protein product: CASSPLETYEQYF.

For this clone: A junction boundary mismatches the germline segment, possibly from a read error. The chain has TRBV7-9 and TRBJ2-7; D unresolved. The CDR3 has 12 amino acids. CDR1 and CDR2 from the germline V gene are SEHNR and FQNEAQ (reference sequence). Here the CDR3 DNA reads TGTTCCAGCAGCCCCCCCCGTCTCGAGCAGTACTTC. It yields the protein CSSSPPRLEQYF.

The gene calls are TRBV6-1 and TRBJ1-4; D not resolved. The CDR3 is 15 amino acids. V was clipped by 2 bases and J by 7 bases, with 14 bases between them. Germline-derived CDR1 and CDR2 are MNHNS and SASEGT. This chain's CDR3 is CASSETPGGIEKLFF. The CDR3 bases are TGTGCCAGCAGTGAAACACCCGGAGGGATTGAAAAACTGTTTTTT.

The genes are TRBV6-1 and TRBJ2-7; 8 nucleotides align to TRBD1. Germline-derived CDR1 and CDR2 are MNHNS and SASEGT. The CDR3 length is 14 residues. With 2 bases clipped from V and 5 bases from J, the junction kept 5 bases outside the gene matches. CDR3 sequence: CASSERWTGNEQYF. CDR3 nucleotide sequence: TGTGCCAGCAGTGAAAGGTGGACAGGGAACGAGCAGTACTTC.

This chain joins TRBV7-9 and TRBJ1-1; perhaps TRBD1 as D (5 bases). The V and J ends lost 5 bases and 7 bases respectively, with 14 bases between them. Germline values: CDR1 SEHNR, CDR2 FQNEAQ (reference sequence). The CDR3 sequence is 13 residues long. This chain's CDR3 is CASSQMGGGEAFF. The CDR3 nucleotides are TGTGCCAGCAGCCAAATGGGGGGAGGTGAAGCTTTCTTT.

The chain combines TRBV28 with TRBJ1-2; D perhaps matches TRBD1 (6 bases). V shed 4 bases and J shed 4 bases, with 22 bases lying between them. CDR3 length: 17 residues. From germline, CDR1 is MDHEN and CDR2 SYDVKM. The CDR3 sequence: CASSWGRGRGSSYGYTF. The CDR3 DNA follows: TGTGCCAGCAGTTGGGGGCGGGGGAGGGGGTCTTCCTATGGCTACACCTTC.

The chain couples TRBV2 to TRBJ1-5; TRBD1 is a possible D gene (5 bases). This CDR3 is built from 14 residues. Trimming shortened V by 7 bases and J by 0 bases, and 10 bases separated the two germline ends. Germline V gene lookup returns CDR1 SNHLY and CDR2 FYNNEI. CDR3 region: CASKGRVSNQPQHF. DNA for the CDR3: TGTGCCAGCAAGGGCAGGGTTAGCAATCAGCCCCAGCATTTT.

The rearrangement uses TRBV2 and TRBJ1-1, with D possibly matching TRBD1 (6 bases). V was shortened by 5 bases and J by 3 bases, with 13 bases between the two germline ends. Germline assignment: CDR1 SNHLY and CDR2 FYNNEI. The CDR3 runs 14 residues. CDR3 protein: CASSYNTGYTEAFF. Written as DNA, the CDR3 is TGTGCCAGCAGTTATAATACAGGGTACACTGAAGCTTTCTTT.

The chain has TRBV5-1 and TRBJ2-1; unclear D gene. The germline V gene has CDR1 SGHRS and CDR2 YFSETQ. Trimming cost V 1 base and J 7 bases, with 6 bases left between them. CDR3 size: 12 residues. CDR3 sequence (DNA): TGCGCCAGCAGCTTGTCTATTAATGAGCAGTTCTTC. Translated: CASSLSINEQFF.

V is TRBV2 and J is TRBJ2-1; 11 bases map to TRBD2. From germline, CDR1 is SNHLY and CDR2 FYNNEI. The CDR3 is made up of 16 amino acids. After removal of 8 bases from V and 4 bases from J, the junction contained 10 bases not matched to a gene. The CDR3 region has the DNA TGTGCCAGCTCTCCTATAGCGGGAGGGCAGTACAATGAGCAGTTCTTC. This codes for CASSPIAGGQYNEQFF.

This chain uses TRBV5-1 with TRBJ1-1, with a weak D call TRBD1 (6 bases). Trimming stripped 0 bases from V and 1 base from J, with 10 bases between. In germline, CDR1 is SGHRS, CDR2 YFSETQ. The length of the CDR3 is 15 residues. The CDR3 nucleotides are TGCGCCAGCAGCTTGGTTCCACAGGGGAACACTGAAGCTTTCTTT. Its protein product is CASSLVPQGNTEAFF.

This rearrangement joins TRBV19 to TRBJ2-2, with TRBD1 as a possible D gene (5 bases). The length of the CDR3 is 13 residues. The germline CDR1 and CDR2 sequences are LNHDA and SQIVND (reference sequence). Trimming removed 0 bases at V and 7 bases at J, with 6 bases between. This CDR3 is CASSIDQGGELFF. In nucleotides, the CDR3 is TGTGCCAGTAGTATAGATCAGGGCGGGGAGCTGTTTTTT.

This sequence joins TRBV27 and TRBJ2-3; 8 positions match TRBD1. Germline assignment: CDR1 MNHEY and CDR2 SMNVEV (reference sequence). This CDR3 contains 14 residues. Unmatched junction bases numbered 9, after V lost 8 bases and J lost 5 bases. CDR3 sequence (DNA): TGTGCCAGCTCCCAGACAGGGGCGGGAGATACGCAGTATTTT. Protein product: CASSQTGAGDTQYF.

The chain combines TRBV27 with TRBJ2-7, with 10 bases lining up with TRBD2. V shed 2 bases, J shed 6 bases, and the junction held 4 bases outside the gene matches. CDR3 length: 14 residues. The V gene's germline CDR1 is MNHEY and CDR2 SMNVEV (reference sequence). In nucleotides, the CDR3 is TGTGCCAGCAGTTTAGTAGCGGGAGGAATCGAGCAGTACTTC. Translation: CASSLVAGGIEQYF.

On this clone: Compared with germline, one end of the junction differs, possibly owing to a read error. The chain uses TRBV7-9 and TRBJ1-3; tentative D call: TRBD1 (6 bases). Germline CDR1 and CDR2: SEHNR and FQNEAQ (reference sequence). The CDR3 totals 12 residues. CDR3 sequence: CSSSTGQISIYF. The CDR3 DNA follows: TGTTCCAGCAGCACGGGACAAATCTCCATATATTTT.

V gene TRBV28 combines with J gene TRBJ2-7; 9 positions agree with TRBD1. Germline assignment: CDR1 MDHEN and CDR2 SYDVKM. CDR3 size: 14 residues. Trimming removed 6 bases from V and 4 bases from J; junction bases left unmatched: 7. CDR3 sequence reads: CASRPGQGRYEQYF. The DNA of the CDR3 is TGTGCCAGCAGGCCGGGACAGGGTCGGTACGAGCAGTACTTC. Full variable domain (remainder filled in from reference TRBV28 and TRBJ2-7): DVKVTQSSRYLVKRTGEKVFLECVQDMDHENMFWYRQDPGLGLRLIYFSYDVKMKEKGDIPEGYSVSREKKERFSLILESASTNQTSMYLCASRPGQGRYEQYFGPGTRLTVT.

CDR3 nucleotide sequence: TGTGCCAGCAGTGAGAATTGGGGGGGGTACGGCTACACCTTC. This sequence encodes CASSENWGGYGYTF. The chain combines TRBV6-5 with TRBJ1-2; D possibly corresponds to TRBD1 (5 bases). Trimming pared 5 bases from V and 8 bases from J, leaving 18 bases between. The CDR3 is made up of 14 amino acids. Germline V gene sequence: CDR1 MNHEY, CDR2 SVGAGI.

J is TRBJ2-2 and V is TRBV19; weak D call: TRBD2 (5 bases). Germline V gene data show CDR1 as LNHDA and CDR2 as SQIVND (reference sequence). This CDR3 is built from 15 residues. V shed 6 bases and J shed 1 base, with 12 bases lying between them. CDR3 DNA: TGTGCCAGTAGGAATATACGGGAGAACACCGGGGAGCTGTTTTTT. It yields the protein CASRNIRENTGELFF. Full variable domain (rest looked up from reference TRBV19 and TRBJ2-2): DGGITQSPKYLFRKEGQNVTLSCEQNLNHDAMYWYRQDPGQGLRLIYYSQIVNDFQKGDIAEGYSVSREKKESFPLTVTSAQKNPTAFYLCASRNIRENTGELFFGEGSRLTVL.

V and J are TRBV27 and TRBJ1-1; 10 bases are shared with TRBD1. CDR1 and CDR2 (germline): MNHEY, SMNVEV (reference sequence). This CDR3 region has 15 residues. J lost 4 bases, V lost 7 bases, and 9 bases had no gene match. The chain's CDR3 is CASTERTGGGTEAFF. In DNA form, the CDR3 reads TGTGCCAGCACCGAACGGACAGGGGGGGGCACTGAAGCTTTCTTT.

The V and J genes are TRBV5-1 and TRBJ2-3; 9 bases line up with TRBD1. CDR3 length equals 14 residues. J gave up 3 bases and V 6 bases, and 5 bases lay outside the gene matches. Germline V gives CDR1 SGHRS, CDR2 YFSETQ. The DNA for the CDR3 is TGCGCCAGCACAAACAGGGGGCGGACAGATACGCAGTATTTT. Protein product: CASTNRGRTDTQYF.

In its sample, this clone was seen once. The rearrangement links TRBV27 to TRBJ2-4; TRBD2 matches 7 bases. In germline, CDR1 is MNHEY, CDR2 SMNVEV (reference sequence). The trim removed 4 bases at V and 2 bases at J, leaving 8 bases unmatched. CDR3 length: 16 residues. The CDR3 loop is CASSSVAGLTKNIQYF. The CDR3 bases are TGTGCCAGCAGTTCGGTAGCGGGTTTAACCAAAAACATTCAGTACTTC.

The V gene is TRBV6-1, the J gene TRBJ1-1, with a weak D call TRBD1 (6 bases). CDR3 length: 12 residues. V shed 6 bases and J shed 12 bases, with 17 bases lying between them. Germline-derived CDR1 and CDR2 are MNHNS and SASEGT. The CDR3 sequence: CASRGGAAGTFF. The CDR3 DNA follows: TGTGCCAGCAGGGGGGGGGCGGCAGGGACTTTCTTT.